Listed here are 12 T cell receptor beta chains from one sample, sequenced in a study of blood T cell repertoires in COVID-19. Profiling relied on immunoSEQ multiplex PCR, and the TCRdb table lists in-frame clones only, not all of them. This sample has a few hundred thousand clones, with 80% to 90% found just once. The sequencing sample was made of peripheral blood. These receptors were obtained from a man in his forties with acute or convalescent COVID-19.

The chain links TRBV4-1 to TRBJ2-1, with D maybe TRBD1 (5 bases). The V and J ends lost 4 bases and 8 bases respectively, with 12 bases between them. Germline V gene sequence: CDR1 MGHRA, CDR2 YSYEKL. CDR3 size: 13 residues. CDR3 nucleotides: TGCGCCAGCAGCCCCAGGGTTGGGTATGAGCAGTTCTTC. Translated, it gives CASSPRVGYEQFF.

V usage is TRBV5-1 and J usage is TRBJ1-5; D may be TRBD1 (5 bases). This CDR3 contains 13 residues. CDR1 is SGHRS and CDR2 is YFSETQ in the germline V gene. V lost 3 bases to trimming and J lost 3 bases, with 7 bases between them. In DNA form, the CDR3 reads TGCGCCAGCAGCTCAGGGTCCAATCAGCCCCAGCATTTT. Protein sequence: CASSSGSNQPQHF.

This sequence joins TRBV23-1 and TRBJ2-3; TRBD1 is a possible D gene (6 bases). TRBV23-1 is annotated as an ORF whose role is uncertain. Trimming removed 4 bases at V and 1 base at J, with 15 bases between. This CDR3 has 16 amino acids. Written as DNA, the CDR3 is TGCGCCAGCAGTCGGGACACGGAGCACGGCACAGATACGCAGTATTTT. It yields the protein CASSRDTEHGTDTQYF.

The chain uses TRBV6-6 and TRBJ2-7; 7 bases are shared with TRBD1. Germline loops: CDR1 MNHNY, CDR2 SVGAGI (reference sequence). J lost 7 bases, V lost 4 bases, and 7 bases had no gene match. CDR3 size: 13 residues. CDR3 protein: CASSFDRVVEQYF. The CDR3 DNA is TGTGCCAGCAGTTTCGACAGGGTGGTAGAGCAGTACTTC.

The chain is built from TRBV24-1 and TRBJ1-1, with a possible D match to TRBD1 (5 bases). In germline, CDR1 is KGHDR, CDR2 SFDVKD. V lost 6 bases and J lost 4, with 11 bases in between. The CDR3 is made up of 13 amino acids. The chain's CDR3 is CATSQGDGTEAFF. CDR3 DNA: TGTGCCACCAGTCAAGGGGATGGCACTGAAGCTTTCTTT.

This clone has more than one count but fewer than ten. Given a much more abundant clone one base away, this may be a read error. The CDR3: CASSPGTGDTGELFF. In nucleotides, the CDR3 is TGTGCCAGCAGCCCCGGGACAGGGGACACCGGGGAGCTGTTTTTT. This chain connects TRBV5-6 to TRBJ2-2; TRBD1 agrees at 10 bases. J was trimmed by 3 bases and V by 4 bases; bases with no gene match: 3. The CDR3 consists of 15 residues. Per the germline V gene, CDR1 is SGHDT and CDR2 is YYEEEE.

This chain joins TRBV28 and TRBJ2-7; D is undetermined. Germline V CDR1 and CDR2: MDHEN, SYDVKM. The CDR3 loop spans 12 amino acids. V was clipped by 2 bases and J by 4 bases, with 6 bases between them. The CDR3, as DNA: TGTGCCAGCAGTTTAGAGCGATACGAGCAGTACTTC. This gives the protein CASSLERYEQYF.

V usage is TRBV9 and J usage is TRBJ2-7, with 7 bases aligning to TRBD2. J gave up 4 bases and V 4 bases, and 11 bases lay outside the gene matches. The CDR3 covers 15 residues. Germline V lookup: CDR1 SGDLS, CDR2 YYNGEE. CDR3 protein: CASSLGEGTTYEQYF. CDR3 nucleotides: TGTGCCAGCAGCCTAGGGGAGGGGACCACTTACGAGCAGTACTTC.

The chain has TRBV5-5 and TRBJ1-6, with 7 bases aligning to TRBD1. The junction had 1 base not matched to a gene; V was cut back by 4 bases and J by 12 bases. This CDR3 has 11 residues. The germline CDR1 and CDR2 sequences are SGHKS and YYEKEE (reference sequence). CDR3 loop: CASSDREPLHF. The CDR3 nucleotides read TGTGCCAGCAGCGACAGGGAACCCCTCCACTTT.

J is TRBJ2-3 and V is TRBV30, with D hard to call. The germline gives CDR1 GTSNPN, CDR2 SVGIG (reference sequence). This CDR3 has 15 amino acids. Trimming removed 4 bases at V and 5 bases at J, with 19 bases between. The CDR3 nucleotides are TGTGCCTGGACCTCCCAGCGAACCAGAATAGATACGCAGTATTTT. This sequence encodes CAWTSQRTRIDTQYF.

This clone was picked up one time. The gene calls are TRBV24-1 and TRBJ2-1, with 8 positions matching TRBD1. Germline CDR1 is KGHDR and CDR2 is SFDVKD. V was clipped by 6 bases and J by 4 bases; unmatched bases: 7. The CDR3 length is 15 residues. This CDR3 is CATSSTGQDYNEQFF. CDR3 DNA sequence: TGTGCCACCAGTTCAACGGGACAGGATTACAATGAGCAGTTCTTC.

The gene calls are TRBV7-3 and TRBJ2-7, with TRBD2 matching 11 bases. The CDR3 has 15 residues. Trimming cost V 4 bases and J 2 bases; bases outside gene matches: 4. CDR1 is SGHTA, CDR2 FQGTGA, per germline. In nucleotides, the CDR3 is TGTGCCAGCAGCTCTAGCGGGGGGTCTCCCTACGAGCAGTACTTC. Its protein is CASSSSGGSPYEQYF. The full variable domain, its missing parts supplied by reference TRBV7-3 and TRBJ2-7, is GAGVSQTPSNKVTEKGKYVELRCDPISGHTALYWYRQSLGQGPEFLIYFQGTGAADDSGLPNDRFFAVRPEGSVSTLKIQRTERGDSAVYLCASSSSGGSPYEQYFGPGTRLTVT.